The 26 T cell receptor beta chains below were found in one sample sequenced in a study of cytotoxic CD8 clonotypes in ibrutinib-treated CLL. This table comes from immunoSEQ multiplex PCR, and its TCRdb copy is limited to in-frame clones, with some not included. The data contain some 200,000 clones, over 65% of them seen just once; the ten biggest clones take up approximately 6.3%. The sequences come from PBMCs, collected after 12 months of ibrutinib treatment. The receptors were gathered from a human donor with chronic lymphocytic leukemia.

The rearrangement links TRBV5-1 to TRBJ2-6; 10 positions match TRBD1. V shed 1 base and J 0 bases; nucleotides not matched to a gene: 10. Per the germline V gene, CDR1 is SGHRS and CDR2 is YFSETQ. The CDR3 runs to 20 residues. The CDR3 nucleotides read TGCGCCAGCAGCTTGAAACCTCCGGGACAGGGGAGCTCTGGGGCCAACGTCCTGACTTTC. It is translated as CASSLKPPGQGSSGANVLTF. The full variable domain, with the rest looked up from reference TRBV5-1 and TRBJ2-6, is KAGVTQTPRYLIKTRGQQVTLSCSPISGHRSVSWYQQTPGQGLQFLFEYFSETQRNKGNFPGRFSGRQFSNSRSEMNVSTLELGDSALYLCASSLKPPGQGSSGANVLTFGAGSRLTVL.

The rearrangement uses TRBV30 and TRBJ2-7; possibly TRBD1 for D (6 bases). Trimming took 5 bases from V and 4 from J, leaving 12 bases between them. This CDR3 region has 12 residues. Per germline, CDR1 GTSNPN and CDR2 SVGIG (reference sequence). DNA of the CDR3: TGTGCCTGGTACTCACAGGGATACGAGCAGTACTTC. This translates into CAWYSQGYEQYF. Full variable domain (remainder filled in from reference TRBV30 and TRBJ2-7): SQTIHQWPATLVQPVGSPLSLECTVEGTSNPNLYWYRQAAGRGLQLLFYSVGIGQISSEVPQNLSASRPQDRQFILSSKKLLLSDSGFYLCAWYSQGYEQYFGPGTRLTVT.

The CDR3 DNA follows: TGTGCCAGCAGCTTAGGTCTGGGGGCCGGGGAGCTGTTTTTT. Translated, it gives CASSLGLGAGELFF. The chain employs TRBV7-6 and TRBJ2-2, with D tentatively TRBD1 or TRBD2 (5 bases each). The CDR3 length is 14 residues. Per germline, CDR1 SGHVS and CDR2 FNYEAQ. Trimming left V 1 base short and J 6 bases short, with 9 bases between.

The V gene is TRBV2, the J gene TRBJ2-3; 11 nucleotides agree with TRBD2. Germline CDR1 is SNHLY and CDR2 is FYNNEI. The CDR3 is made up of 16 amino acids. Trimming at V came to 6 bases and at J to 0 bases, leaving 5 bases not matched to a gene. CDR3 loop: CASRTGLAGSTDTQYF. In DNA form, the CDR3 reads TGTGCCAGCAGAACCGGACTAGCGGGTAGCACAGATACGCAGTATTTT.

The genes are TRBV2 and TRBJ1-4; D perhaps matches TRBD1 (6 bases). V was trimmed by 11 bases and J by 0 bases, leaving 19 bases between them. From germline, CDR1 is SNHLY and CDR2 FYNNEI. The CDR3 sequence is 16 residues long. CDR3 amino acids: CAQKGSRGATNEKLFF. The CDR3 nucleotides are TGTGCCCAGAAGGGGTCCAGGGGAGCAACTAATGAAAAACTGTTTTTT.

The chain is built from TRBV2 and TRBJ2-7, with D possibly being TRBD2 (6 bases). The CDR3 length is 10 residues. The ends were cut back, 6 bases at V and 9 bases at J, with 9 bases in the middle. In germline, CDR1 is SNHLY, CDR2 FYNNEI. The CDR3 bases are TGTGCCAGCAGGGTCGGGGGGCAGTACTTC. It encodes CASRVGGQYF.

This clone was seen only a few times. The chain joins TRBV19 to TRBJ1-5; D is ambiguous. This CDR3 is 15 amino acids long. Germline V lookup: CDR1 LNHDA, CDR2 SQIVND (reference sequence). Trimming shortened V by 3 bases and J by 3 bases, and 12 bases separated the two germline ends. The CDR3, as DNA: TGTGCCAGTAGTATTTCGGGCAGAGACAATCAGCCCCAGCATTTT. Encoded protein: CASSISGRDNQPQHF.

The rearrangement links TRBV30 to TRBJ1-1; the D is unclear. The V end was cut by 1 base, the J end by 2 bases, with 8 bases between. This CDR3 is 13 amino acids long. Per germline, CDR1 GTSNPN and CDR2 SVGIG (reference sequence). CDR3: CAWSDNSNTEAFF. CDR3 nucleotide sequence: TGTGCCTGGAGTGACAACAGCAACACTGAAGCTTTCTTT. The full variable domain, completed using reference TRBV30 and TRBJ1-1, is SQTIHQWPATLVQPVGSPLSLECTVEGTSNPNLYWYRQAAGRGLQLLFYSVGIGQISSEVPQNLSASRPQDRQFILSSKKLLLSDSGFYLCAWSDNSNTEAFFGQGTRLTVV.

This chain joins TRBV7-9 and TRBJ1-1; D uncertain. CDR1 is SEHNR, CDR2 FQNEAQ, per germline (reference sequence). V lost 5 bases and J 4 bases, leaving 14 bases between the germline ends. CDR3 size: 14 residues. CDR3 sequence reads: CASSRTYASTEAFF. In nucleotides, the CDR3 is TGTGCCAGCAGCCGGACGTACGCATCCACTGAAGCTTTCTTT.

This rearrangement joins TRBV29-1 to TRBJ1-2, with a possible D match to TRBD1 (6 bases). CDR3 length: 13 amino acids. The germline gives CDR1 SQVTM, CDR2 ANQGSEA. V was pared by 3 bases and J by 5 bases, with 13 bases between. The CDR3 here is CSVDGQSLYGYTF. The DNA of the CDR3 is TGCAGCGTTGATGGACAGTCCCTTTATGGCTACACCTTC.

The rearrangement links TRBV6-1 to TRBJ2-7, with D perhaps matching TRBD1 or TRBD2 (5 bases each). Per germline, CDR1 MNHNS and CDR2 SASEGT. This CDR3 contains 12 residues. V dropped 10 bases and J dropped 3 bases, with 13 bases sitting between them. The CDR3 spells CATRGPLYEQYF. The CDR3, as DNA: TGTGCCACGAGGGGCCCCCTCTACGAGCAGTACTTC.

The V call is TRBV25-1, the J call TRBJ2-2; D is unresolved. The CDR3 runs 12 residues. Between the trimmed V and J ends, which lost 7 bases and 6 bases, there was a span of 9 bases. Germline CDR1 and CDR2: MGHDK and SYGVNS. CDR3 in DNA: TGTGCCAGCATAGGCGGACCCGGGGAGCTGTTTTTT. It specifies CASIGGPGELFF.

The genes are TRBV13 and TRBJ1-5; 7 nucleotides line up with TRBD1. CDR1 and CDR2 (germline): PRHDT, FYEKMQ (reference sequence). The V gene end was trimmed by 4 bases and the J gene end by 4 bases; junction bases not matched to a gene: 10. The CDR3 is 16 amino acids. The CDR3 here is CASSSSKRDRNQPQHF. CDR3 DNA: TGTGCCAGCAGCTCCTCGAAAAGGGACAGAAATCAGCCCCAGCATTTT.

The chain's CDR3 is CATSARDRHNEQFF. The DNA of the CDR3 is TGTGCCACCAGCGCCCGGGACCGTCACAATGAGCAGTTCTTC. V gene TRBV15 combines with J gene TRBJ2-1; perhaps D is TRBD1 or TRBD2 (5 bases each). The CDR3 consists of 14 residues. Germline V gene sequence: CDR1 LNHNV, CDR2 YYDKDF (reference sequence). The V gene lost 5 bases and the J gene lost 5 bases, with 13 bases spanning the gap.

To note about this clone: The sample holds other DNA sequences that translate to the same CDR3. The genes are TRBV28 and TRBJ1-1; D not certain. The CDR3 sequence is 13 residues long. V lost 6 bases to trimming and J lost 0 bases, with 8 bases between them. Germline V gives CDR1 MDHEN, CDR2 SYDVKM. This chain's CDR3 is CASSPPMNTEAFF. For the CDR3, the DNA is TGTGCCAGCAGCCCTCCCATGAACACTGAAGCTTTCTTT. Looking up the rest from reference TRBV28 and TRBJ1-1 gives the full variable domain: DVKVTQSSRYLVKRTGEKVFLECVQDMDHENMFWYRQDPGLGLRLIYFSYDVKMKEKGDIPEGYSVSREKKERFSLILESASTNQTSMYLCASSPPMNTEAFFGQGTRLTVV.

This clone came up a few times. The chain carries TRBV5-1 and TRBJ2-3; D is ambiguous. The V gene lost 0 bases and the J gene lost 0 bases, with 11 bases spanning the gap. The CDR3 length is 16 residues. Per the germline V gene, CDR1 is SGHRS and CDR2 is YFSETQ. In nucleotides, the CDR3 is TGCGCCAGCAGCTTGGTATCTGGCGGTAGCACAGATACGCAGTATTTT. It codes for CASSLVSGGSTDTQYF.

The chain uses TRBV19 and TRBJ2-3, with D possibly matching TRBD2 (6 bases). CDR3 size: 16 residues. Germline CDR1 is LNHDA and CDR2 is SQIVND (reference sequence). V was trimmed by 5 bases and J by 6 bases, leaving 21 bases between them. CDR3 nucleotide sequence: TGTGCCAGTAGTGCCCAACCGGGACTCCTCAGGGATACGCAGTATTTT. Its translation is CASSAQPGLLRDTQYF.

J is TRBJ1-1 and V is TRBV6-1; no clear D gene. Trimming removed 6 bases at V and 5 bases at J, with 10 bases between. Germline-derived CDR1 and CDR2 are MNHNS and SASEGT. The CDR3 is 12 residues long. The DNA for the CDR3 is TGTGCCAGCAGAGCCACATGGACTGAAGCTTTCTTT. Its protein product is CASRATWTEAFF.

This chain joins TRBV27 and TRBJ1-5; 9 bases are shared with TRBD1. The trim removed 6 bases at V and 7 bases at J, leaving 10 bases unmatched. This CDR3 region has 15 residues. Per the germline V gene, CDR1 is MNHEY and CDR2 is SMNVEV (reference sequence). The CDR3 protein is CASSQRDRVYQPQHF. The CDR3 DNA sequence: TGTGCCAGCAGCCAACGGGACAGGGTGTACCAGCCCCAGCATTTT.

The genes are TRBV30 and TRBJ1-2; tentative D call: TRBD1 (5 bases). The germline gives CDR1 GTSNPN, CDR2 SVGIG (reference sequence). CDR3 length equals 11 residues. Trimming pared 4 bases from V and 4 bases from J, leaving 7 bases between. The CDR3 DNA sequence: TGTGCCTGGAATGGGGGCTATGGCTACACCTTC. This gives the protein CAWNGGYGYTF.

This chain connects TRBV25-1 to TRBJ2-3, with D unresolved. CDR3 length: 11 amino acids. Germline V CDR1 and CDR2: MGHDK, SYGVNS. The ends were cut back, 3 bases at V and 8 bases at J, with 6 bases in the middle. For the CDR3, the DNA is TGTGCCAGCAGTGACCAGACTACGCAGTATTTT. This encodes CASSDQTTQYF.

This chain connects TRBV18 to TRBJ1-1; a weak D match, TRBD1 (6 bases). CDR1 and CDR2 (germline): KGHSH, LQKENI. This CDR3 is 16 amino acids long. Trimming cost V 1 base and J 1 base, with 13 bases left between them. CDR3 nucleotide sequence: TGTGCCAGCTCACCACGGATGGAACAGGGGAACACTGAAGCTTTCTTT. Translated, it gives CASSPRMEQGNTEAFF. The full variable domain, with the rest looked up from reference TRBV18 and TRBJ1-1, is NAGVMQNPRHLVRRRGQEARLRCSPMKGHSHVYWYRQLPEEGLKFMVYLQKENIIDESGMPKERFSAEFPKEGPSILRIQQVVRGDSAAYFCASSPRMEQGNTEAFFGQGTRLTVV.

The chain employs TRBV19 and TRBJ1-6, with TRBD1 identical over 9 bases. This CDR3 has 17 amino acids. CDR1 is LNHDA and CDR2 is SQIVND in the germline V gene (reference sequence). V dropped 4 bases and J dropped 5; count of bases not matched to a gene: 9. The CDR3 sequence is CASSTYSGTGNNSPLHF. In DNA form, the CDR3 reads TGTGCCAGTAGTACATACTCCGGGACAGGGAATAATTCACCCCTCCACTTT.

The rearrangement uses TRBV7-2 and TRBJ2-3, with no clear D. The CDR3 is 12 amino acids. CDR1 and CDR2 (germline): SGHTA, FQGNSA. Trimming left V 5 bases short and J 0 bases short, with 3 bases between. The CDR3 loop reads CASSRSTDTQYF. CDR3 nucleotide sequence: TGTGCCAGCAGCAGAAGCACAGATACGCAGTATTTT.

Here the CDR3 reads CASRTGWYGYTF. The CDR3 DNA sequence: TGTGCCAGCAGGACAGGATGGTATGGCTACACCTTC. The chain uses TRBV6-1 and TRBJ1-2; D may be TRBD1 (6 bases). Trimming removed 6 bases from V and 5 bases from J, with 10 bases in between. CDR1 and CDR2 (germline): MNHNS, SASEGT. The CDR3 extends over 12 amino acids.

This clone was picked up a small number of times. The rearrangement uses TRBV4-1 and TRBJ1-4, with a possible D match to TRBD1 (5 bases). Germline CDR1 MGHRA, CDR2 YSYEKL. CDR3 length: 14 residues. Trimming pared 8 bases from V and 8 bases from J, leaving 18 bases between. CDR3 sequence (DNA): TGCGCCAGCCGCAGGGCACCAGACCTGGAAAAACTGTTTTTT. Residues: CASRRAPDLEKLFF.